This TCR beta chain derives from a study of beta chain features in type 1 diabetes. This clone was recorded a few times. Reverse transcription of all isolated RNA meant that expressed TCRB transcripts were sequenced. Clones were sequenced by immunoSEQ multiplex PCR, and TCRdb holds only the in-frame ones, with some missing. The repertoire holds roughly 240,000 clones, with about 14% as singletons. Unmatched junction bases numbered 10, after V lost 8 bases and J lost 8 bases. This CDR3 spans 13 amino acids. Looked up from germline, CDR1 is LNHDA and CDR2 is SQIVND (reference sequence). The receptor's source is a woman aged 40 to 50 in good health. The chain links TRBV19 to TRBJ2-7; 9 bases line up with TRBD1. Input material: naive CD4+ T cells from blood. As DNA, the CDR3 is TGTGCCAGTCAAACCGGGACAGGGTCCAAGCAGTACTTC. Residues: CASQTGTGSKQYF.